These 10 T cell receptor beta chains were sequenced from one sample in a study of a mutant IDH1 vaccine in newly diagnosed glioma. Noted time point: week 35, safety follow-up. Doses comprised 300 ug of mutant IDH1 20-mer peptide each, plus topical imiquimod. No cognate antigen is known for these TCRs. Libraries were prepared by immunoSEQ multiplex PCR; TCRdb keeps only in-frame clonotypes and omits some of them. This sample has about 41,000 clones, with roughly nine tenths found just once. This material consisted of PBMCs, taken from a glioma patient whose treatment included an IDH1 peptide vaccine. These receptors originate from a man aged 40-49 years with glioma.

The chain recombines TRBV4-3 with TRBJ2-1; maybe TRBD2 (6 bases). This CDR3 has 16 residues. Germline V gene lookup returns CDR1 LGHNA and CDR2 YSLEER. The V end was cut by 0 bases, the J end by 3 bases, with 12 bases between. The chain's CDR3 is CASSQDLAGSYNEQFF. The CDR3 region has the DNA TGCGCCAGCAGCCAAGACCTCGCGGGAAGCTACAATGAGCAGTTCTTC.

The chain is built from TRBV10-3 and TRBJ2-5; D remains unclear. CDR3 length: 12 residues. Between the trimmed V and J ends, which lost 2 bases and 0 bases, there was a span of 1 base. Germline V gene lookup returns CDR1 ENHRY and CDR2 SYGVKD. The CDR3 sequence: CAISENQETQYF. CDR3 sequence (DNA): TGTGCCATCAGTGAGAACCAAGAGACCCAGTACTTC.

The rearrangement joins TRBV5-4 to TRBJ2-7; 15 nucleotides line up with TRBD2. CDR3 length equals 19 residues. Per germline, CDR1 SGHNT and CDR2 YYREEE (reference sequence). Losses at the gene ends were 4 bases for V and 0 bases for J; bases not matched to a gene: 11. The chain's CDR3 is CASSPGLAGGRSSSYEQYF. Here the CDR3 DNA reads TGTGCCAGCAGCCCGGGACTAGCGGGAGGCAGATCGAGCTCCTACGAGCAGTACTTC.

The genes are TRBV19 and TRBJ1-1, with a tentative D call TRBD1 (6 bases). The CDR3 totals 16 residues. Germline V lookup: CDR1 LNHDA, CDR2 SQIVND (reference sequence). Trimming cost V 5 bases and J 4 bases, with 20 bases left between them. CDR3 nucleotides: TGTGCCAGTAGTTTTGGGGTCACTGGGGGGGCCACTGAAGCTTTCTTT. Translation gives CASSFGVTGGATEAFF.

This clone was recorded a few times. The CDR3 nucleotides read TGTGCCAGCTCACCCGAGACAGGGAAAAACATTCAGTACTTC. It encodes CASSPETGKNIQYF. The rearrangement links TRBV18 to TRBJ2-4; 7 nucleotides line up with TRBD1. CDR1 KGHSH and CDR2 LQKENI come from the germline V gene. The CDR3 contains 14 residues. With V trimmed by 3 bases and J by 4 bases, 3 bases remained unmatched.

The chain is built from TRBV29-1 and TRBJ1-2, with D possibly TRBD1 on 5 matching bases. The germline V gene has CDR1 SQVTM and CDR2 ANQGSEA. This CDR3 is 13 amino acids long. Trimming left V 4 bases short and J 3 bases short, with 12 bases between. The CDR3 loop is CSVAGRNYYGYTF. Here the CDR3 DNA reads TGCAGCGTTGCAGGGAGGAACTACTATGGCTACACCTTC.

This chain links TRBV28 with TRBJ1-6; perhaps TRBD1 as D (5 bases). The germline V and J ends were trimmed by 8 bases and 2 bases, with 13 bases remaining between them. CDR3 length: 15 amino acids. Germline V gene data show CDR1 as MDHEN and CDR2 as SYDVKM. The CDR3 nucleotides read TGTGCCAGCTCAGGGCTCTCACCCTATAATTCACCCCTCCACTTT. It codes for CASSGLSPYNSPLHF.

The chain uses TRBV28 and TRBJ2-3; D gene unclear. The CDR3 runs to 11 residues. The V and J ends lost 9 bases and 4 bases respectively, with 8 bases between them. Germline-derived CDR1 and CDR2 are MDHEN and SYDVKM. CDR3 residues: CASTSSDTQYF. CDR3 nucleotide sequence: TGTGCCAGTACATCCTCAGATACGCAGTATTTT.

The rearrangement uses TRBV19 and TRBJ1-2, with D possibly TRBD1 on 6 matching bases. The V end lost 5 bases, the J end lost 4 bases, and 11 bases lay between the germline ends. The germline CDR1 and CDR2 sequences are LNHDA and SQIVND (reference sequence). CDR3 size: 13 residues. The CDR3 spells CASSADRPYGYTF. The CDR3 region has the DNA TGTGCCAGTAGTGCGGACAGACCCTATGGCTACACCTTC.

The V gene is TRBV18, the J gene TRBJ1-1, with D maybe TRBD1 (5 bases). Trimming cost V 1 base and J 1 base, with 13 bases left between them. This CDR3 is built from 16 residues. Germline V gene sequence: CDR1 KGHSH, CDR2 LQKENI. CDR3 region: CASSPLVSGRNTEAFF. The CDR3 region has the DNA TGTGCCAGCTCACCACTAGTATCAGGGAGGAACACTGAAGCTTTCTTT.